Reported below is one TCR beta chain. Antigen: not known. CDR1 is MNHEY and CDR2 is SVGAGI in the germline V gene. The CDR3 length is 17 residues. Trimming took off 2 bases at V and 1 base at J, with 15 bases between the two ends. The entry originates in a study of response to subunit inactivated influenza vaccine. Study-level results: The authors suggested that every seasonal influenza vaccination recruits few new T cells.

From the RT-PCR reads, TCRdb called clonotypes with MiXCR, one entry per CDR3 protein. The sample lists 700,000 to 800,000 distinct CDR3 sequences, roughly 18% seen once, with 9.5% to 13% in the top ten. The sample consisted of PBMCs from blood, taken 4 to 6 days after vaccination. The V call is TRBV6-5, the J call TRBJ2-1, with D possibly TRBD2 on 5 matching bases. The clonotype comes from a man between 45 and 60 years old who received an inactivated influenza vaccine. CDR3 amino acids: CASSYLPGSRSYNEQFF. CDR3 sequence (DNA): TGTGCCAGCAGTTACCTTCCGGGGTCAAGGTCCTACAATGAGCAGTTCTTC.